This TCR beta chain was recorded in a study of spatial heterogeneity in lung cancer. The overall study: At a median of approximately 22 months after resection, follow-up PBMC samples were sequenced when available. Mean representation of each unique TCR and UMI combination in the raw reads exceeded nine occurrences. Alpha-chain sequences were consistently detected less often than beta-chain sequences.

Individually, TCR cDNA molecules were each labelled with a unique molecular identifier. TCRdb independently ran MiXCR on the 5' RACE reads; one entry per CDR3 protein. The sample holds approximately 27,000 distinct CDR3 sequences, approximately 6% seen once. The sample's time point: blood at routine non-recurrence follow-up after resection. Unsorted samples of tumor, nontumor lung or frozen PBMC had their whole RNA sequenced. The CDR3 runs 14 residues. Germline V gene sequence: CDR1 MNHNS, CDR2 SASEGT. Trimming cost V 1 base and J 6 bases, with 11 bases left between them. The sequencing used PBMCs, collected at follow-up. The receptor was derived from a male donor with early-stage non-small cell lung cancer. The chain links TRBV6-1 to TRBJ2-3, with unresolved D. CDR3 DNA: TGTGCCAGCAGTGAAGTAGCTGCCCCGGATACGCAGTATTTT. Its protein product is CASSEVAAPDTQYF.